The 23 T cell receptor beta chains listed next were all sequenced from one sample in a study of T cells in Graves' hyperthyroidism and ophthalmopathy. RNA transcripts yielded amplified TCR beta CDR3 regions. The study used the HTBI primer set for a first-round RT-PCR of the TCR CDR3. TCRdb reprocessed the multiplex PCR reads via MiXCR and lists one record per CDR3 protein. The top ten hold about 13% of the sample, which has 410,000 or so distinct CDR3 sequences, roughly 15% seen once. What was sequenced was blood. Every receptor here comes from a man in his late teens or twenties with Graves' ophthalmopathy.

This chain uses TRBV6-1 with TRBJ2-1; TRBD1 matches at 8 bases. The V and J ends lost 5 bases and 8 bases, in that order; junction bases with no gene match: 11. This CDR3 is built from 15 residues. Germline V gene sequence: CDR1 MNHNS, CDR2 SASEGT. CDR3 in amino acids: CASSWGGDRYDEQFF. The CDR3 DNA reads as TGTGCCAGCAGTTGGGGTGGGGACAGGTATGATGAGCAGTTCTTC.

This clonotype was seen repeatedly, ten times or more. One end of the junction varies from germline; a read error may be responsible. CDR3 bases: TGTGCCAGCAGGGAAGACTCAACCTACGAGCAGTACTTC. Protein product: CASREDSTYEQYF. The genes are TRBV2 and TRBJ2-7; no firm D call. This CDR3 is 13 amino acids long. Germline values: CDR1 SNHLY, CDR2 FYNNEI.

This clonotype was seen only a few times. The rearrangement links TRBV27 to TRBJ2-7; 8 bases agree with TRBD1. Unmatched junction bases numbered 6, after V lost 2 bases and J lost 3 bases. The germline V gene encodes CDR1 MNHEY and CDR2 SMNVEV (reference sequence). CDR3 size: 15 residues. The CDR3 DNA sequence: TGTGCCAGCAGTTTAGGCGGACAGGGAGGCTACGAGCAGTACTTC. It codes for CASSLGGQGGYEQYF.

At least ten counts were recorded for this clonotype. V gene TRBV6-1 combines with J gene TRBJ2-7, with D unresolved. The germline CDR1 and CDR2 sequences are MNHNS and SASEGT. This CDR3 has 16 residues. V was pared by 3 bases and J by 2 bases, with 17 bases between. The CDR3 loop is CASSEFDDSFPYEQYF. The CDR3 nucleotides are TGTGCCAGCAGTGAGTTCGATGACTCATTCCCCTACGAGCAGTACTTC.

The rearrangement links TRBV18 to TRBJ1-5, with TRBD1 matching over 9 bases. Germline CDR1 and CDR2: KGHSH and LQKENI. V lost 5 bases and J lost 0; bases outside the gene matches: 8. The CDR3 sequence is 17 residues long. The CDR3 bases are TGTGCCAGCTCATCAACAGGGGGCGGCTATAGCAATCAGCCCCAGCATTTT. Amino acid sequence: CASSSTGGGYSNQPQHF. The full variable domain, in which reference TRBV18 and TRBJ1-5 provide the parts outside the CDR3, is NAGVMQNPRHLVRRRGQEARLRCSPMKGHSHVYWYRQLPEEGLKFMVYLQKENIIDESGMPKERFSAEFPKEGPSILRIQQVVRGDSAAYFCASSSTGGGYSNQPQHFGDGTRLSIL.

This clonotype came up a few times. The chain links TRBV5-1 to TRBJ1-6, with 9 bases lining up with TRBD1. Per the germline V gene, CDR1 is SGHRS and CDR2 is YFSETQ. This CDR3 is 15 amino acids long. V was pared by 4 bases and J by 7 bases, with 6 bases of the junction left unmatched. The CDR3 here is CASSHGTGTNSPLHF. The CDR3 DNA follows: TGCGCCAGCAGCCACGGGACAGGGACCAATTCACCCCTCCACTTT.

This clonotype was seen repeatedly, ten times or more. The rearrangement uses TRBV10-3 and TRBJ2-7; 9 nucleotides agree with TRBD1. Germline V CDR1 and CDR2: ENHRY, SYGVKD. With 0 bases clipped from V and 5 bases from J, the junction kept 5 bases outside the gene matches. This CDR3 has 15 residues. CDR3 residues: CAISESMDRGHEQYF. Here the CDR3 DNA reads TGTGCCATCAGTGAGTCGATGGACAGGGGTCACGAGCAGTACTTC.

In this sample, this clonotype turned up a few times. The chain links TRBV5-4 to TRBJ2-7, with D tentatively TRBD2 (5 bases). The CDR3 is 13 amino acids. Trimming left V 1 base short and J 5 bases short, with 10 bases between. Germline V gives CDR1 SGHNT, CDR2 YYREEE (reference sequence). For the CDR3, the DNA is TGTGCCAGCAGCTTGAGCGGATGGGACGAGCAGTACTTC. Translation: CASSLSGWDEQYF.

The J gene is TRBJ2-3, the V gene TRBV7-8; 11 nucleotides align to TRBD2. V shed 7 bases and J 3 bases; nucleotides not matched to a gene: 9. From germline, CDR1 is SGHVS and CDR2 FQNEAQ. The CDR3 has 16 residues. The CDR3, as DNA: TGTGCCAGCACCCTGCCGCTAGCGGGAGGAACAGATACGCAGTATTTT. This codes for CASTLPLAGGTDTQYF.

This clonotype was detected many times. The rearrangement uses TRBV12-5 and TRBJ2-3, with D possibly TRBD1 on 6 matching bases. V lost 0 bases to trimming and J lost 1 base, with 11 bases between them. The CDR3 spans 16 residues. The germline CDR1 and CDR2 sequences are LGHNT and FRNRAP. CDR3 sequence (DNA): TGTGCTAGTGGTTTGGTACTGACAGGAGGCACAGATACGCAGTATTTT. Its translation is CASGLVLTGGTDTQYF. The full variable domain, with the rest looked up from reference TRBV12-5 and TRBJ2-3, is DARVTQTPRHKVTEMGQEVTMRCQPILGHNTVFWYRQTMMQGLELLAYFRNRAPLDDSGMPKDRFSAEMPDATLATLKIQPSEPRDSAVYFCASGLVLTGGTDTQYFGPGTRLTVL.

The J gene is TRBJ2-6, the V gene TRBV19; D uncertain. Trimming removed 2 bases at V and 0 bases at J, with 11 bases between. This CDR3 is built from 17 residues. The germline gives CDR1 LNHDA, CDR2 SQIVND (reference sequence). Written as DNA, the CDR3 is TGTGCCAGTAGTATATGGGGTCGGTACTCTGGGGCCAACGTCCTGACTTTC. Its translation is CASSIWGRYSGANVLTF.

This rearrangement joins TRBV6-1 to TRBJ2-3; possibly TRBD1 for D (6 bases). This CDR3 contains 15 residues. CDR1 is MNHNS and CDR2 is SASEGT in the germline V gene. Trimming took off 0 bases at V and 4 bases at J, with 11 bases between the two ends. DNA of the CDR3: TGTGCCAGCAGTGAAGCCTCTGAGGGGGCAGATACGCAGTATTTT. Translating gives CASSEASEGADTQYF.

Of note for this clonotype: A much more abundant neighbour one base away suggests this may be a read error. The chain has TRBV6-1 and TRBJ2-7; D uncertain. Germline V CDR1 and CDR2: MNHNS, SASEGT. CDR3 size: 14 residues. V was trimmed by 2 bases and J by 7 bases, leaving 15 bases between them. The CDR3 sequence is CASSETDLTLEQYF. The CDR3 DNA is TGTGCCAGCAGTGAAACTGACCTCACCCTAGAGCAGTACTTC.

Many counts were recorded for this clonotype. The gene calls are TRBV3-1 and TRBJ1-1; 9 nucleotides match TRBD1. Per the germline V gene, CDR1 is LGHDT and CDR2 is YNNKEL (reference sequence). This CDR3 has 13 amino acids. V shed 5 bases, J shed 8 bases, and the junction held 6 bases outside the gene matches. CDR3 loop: CASSAQGAGEAFF. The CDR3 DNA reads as TGTGCCAGCAGCGCACAGGGGGCAGGCGAAGCTTTCTTT.

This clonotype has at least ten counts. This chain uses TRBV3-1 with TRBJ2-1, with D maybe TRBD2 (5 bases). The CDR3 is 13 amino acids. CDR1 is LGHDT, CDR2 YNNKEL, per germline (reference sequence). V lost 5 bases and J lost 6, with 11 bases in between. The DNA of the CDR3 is TGTGCCAGCAGCTATCGACGGGGCAATGAGCAGTTCTTC. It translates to CASSYRRGNEQFF.

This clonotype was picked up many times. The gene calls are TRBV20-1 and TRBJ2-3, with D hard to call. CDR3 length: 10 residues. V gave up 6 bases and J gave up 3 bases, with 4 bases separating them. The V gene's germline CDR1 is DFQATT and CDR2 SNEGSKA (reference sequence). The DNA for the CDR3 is TGCAGTGCAACTACAGATACGCAGTATTTT. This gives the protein CSATTDTQYF.

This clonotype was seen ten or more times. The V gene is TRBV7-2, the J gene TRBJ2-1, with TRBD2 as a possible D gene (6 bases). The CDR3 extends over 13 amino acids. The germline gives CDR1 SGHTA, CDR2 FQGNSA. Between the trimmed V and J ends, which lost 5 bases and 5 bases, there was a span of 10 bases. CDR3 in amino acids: CASSQGLNNEQFF. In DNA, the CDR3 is TGTGCCAGCAGCCAAGGACTAAACAATGAGCAGTTCTTC. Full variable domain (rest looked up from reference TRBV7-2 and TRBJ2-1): GAGVSQSPSNKVTEKGKDVELRCDPISGHTALYWYRQSLGQGLEFLIYFQGNSAPDKSGLPSDRFSAERTGGSVSTLTIQRTQQEDSAVYLCASSQGLNNEQFFGPGTRLTVL.

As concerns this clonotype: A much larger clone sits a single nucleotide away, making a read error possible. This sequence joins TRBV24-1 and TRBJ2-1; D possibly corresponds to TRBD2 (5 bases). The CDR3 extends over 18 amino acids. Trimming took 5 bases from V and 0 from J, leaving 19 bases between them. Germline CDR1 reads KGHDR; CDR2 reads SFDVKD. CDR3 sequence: CATSGPGSAENSYNEQFF. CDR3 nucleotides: TGTGCCACCAGTGGCCCGGGGAGTGCGGAAAACTCCTACAATGAGCAGTTCTTC.

CDR3 DNA: TGTGCCAGCAGCGGTACCGGGACAGGGCCGGCTAGCGGGACCCCCTACGAGCAGTACTTC. Encoded protein: CASSGTGTGPASGTPYEQYF. This rearrangement joins TRBV9 to TRBJ2-7; perhaps D is TRBD1 or TRBD2 (9 bases each). This CDR3 is 20 amino acids long. Germline lookup yields CDR1 SGDLS and CDR2 YYNGEE. The V end lost 3 bases, the J end lost 2 bases, and 30 bases lay between the germline ends. Looking up the rest from reference TRBV9 and TRBJ2-7 gives the full variable domain: DSGVTQTPKHLITATGQRVTLRCSPRSGDLSVYWYQQSLDQGLQFLIQYYNGEERAKGNILERFSAQQFPDLHSELNLSSLELGDSALYFCASSGTGTGPASGTPYEQYFGPGTRLTVT.

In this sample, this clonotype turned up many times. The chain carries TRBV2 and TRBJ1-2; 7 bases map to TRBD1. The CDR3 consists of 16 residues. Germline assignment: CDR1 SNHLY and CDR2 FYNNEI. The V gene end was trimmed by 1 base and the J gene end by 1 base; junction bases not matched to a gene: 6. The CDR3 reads CASSEVRDRFNYGYTF. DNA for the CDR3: TGTGCCAGCAGTGAAGTCCGGGACAGATTTAACTATGGCTACACCTTC.

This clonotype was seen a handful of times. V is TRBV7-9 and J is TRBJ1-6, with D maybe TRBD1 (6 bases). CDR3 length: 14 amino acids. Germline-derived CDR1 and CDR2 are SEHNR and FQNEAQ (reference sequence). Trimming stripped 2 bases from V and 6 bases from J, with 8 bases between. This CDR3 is CASSLTGTNSPLHF. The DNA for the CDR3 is TGTGCCAGCAGCTTAACAGGGACTAATTCACCCCTCCACTTT.

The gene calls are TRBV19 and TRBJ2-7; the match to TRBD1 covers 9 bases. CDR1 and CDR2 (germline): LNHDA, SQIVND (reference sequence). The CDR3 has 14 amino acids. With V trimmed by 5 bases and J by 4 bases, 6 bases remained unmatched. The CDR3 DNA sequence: TGTGCCAGTAGTTTCTGGGACAGGGAGTACGAGCAGTACTTC. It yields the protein CASSFWDREYEQYF. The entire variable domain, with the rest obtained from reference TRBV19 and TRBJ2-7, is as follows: DGGITQSPKYLFRKEGQNVTLSCEQNLNHDAMYWYRQDPGQGLRLIYYSQIVNDFQKGDIAEGYSVSREKKESFPLTVTSAQKNPTAFYLCASSFWDREYEQYFGPGTRLTVT.

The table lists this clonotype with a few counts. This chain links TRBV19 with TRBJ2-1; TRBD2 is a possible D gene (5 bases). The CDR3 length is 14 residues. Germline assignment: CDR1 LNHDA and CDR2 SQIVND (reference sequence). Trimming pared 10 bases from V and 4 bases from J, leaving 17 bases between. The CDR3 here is CATNAGEWYNEQFF. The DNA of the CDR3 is TGTGCCACCAACGCCGGGGAGTGGTACAATGAGCAGTTCTTC.